The source of this T cell receptor beta chain is a study of T cells in Graves' hyperthyroidism and ophthalmopathy. Study observations and caveats: With a median lead of roughly 6.8 months before onset, the model predicted ophthalmopathy.

Germline V CDR1 and CDR2: PRHDT, FYEKMQ (reference sequence). Trimming removed 5 bases from V and 1 base from J; junction bases left unmatched: 23. The CDR3 runs to 21 residues. There were TCR beta CDR3 regions amplified from RNA transcripts. Initially, a first-round RT-PCR of the TCR CDR3 employed the HTBI primer set. TCRdb used MiXCR to reprocess the multiplex PCR reads, holding one entry per CDR3 protein. The table includes 380,000 or so distinct CDR3 sequences, approximately 15% detected once. The study defined stable Graves' hyperthyroidism as no ophthalmopathy progression within 18 months. On this clonotype: Its specificity is unknown.

The source is a woman aged 30 to 39 with Graves' hyperthyroidism. The specimen sequenced was blood. This rearrangement joins TRBV13 to TRBJ1-1, with 9 bases that match TRBD1. CDR3: CASSPATRDRVLVGPNTEAFF. CDR3 nucleotide sequence: TGTGCCAGCAGCCCCGCGACCCGGGACAGGGTTTTAGTTGGGCCGAACACTGAAGCTTTCTTT.